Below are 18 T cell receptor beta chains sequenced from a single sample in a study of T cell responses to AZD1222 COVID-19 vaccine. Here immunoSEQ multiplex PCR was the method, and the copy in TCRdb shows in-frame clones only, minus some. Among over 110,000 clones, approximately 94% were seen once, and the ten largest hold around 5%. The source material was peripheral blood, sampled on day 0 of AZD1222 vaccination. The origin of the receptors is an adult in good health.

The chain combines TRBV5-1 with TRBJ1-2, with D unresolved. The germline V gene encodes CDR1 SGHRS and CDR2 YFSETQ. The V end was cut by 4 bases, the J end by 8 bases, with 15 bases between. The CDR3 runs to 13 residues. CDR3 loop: CASSMGYTEGYTF. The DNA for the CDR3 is TGCGCCAGCAGCATGGGGTATACCGAGGGCTACACCTTC.

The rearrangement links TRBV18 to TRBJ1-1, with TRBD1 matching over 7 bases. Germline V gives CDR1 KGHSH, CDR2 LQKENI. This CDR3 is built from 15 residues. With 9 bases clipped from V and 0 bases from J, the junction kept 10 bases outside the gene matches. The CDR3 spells CARTTRGGLNTEAFF. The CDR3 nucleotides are TGTGCCAGAACAACCCGAGGGGGCTTGAACACTGAAGCTTTCTTT.

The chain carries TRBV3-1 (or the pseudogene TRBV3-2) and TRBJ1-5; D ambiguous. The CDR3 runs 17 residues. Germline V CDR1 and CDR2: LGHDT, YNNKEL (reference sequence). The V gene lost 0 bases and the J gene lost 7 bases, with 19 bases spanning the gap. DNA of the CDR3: TGTGCCAGCAGCCAAGATTACGGGGTGGGCGCCGGGCAGCCCCAGCATTTT. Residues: CASSQDYGVGAGQPQHF.

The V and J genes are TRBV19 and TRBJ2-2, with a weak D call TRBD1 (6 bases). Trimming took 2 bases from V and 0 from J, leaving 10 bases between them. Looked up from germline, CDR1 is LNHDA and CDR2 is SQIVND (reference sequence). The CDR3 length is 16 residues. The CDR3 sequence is CASSIWDIANTGELFF. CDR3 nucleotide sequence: TGTGCCAGTAGTATATGGGACATCGCGAACACCGGGGAGCTGTTTTTT.

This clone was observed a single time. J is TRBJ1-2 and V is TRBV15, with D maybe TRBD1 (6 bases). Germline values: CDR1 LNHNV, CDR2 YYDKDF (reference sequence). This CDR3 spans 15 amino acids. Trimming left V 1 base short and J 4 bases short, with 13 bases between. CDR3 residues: CATSRVGGTPYGYTF. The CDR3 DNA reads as TGTGCCACCAGCAGAGTTGGCGGGACACCCTATGGCTACACCTTC.

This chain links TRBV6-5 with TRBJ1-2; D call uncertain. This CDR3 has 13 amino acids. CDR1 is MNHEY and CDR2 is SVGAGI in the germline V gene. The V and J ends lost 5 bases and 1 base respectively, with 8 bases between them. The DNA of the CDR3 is TGTGCCAGCAGTCGGGAGCTTAACTATGGCTACACCTTC. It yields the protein CASSRELNYGYTF.

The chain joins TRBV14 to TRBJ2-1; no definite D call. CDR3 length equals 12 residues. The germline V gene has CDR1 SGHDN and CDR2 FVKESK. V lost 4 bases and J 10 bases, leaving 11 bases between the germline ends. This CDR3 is CASSPNSYEQFF. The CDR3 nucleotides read TGTGCCAGCAGCCCGAACAGTTACGAGCAGTTCTTC.

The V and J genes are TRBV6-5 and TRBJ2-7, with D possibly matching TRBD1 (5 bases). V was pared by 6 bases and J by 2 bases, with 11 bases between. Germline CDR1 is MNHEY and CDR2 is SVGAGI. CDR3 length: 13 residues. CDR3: CASRPQGTYEQYF. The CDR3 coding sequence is TGTGCCAGCAGGCCTCAGGGTACCTACGAGCAGTACTTC.

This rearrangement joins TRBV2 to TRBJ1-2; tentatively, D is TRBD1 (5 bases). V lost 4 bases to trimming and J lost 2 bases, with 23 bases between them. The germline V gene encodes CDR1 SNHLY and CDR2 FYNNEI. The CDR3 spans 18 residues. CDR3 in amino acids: CASSVNDGPTRENYGYTF. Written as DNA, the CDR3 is TGTGCCAGCAGTGTAAACGACGGCCCCACCAGGGAGAACTATGGCTACACCTTC.

CDR3 nucleotides: TGTGCCAGCAGCCCTCGAGGACTAGCGGGAGTCAACAATGAGCAGTTCTTC. Amino acids: CASSPRGLAGVNNEQFF. V and J are TRBV7-7 and TRBJ2-1, with 13 bases fitting TRBD2. The CDR3 sequence is 17 residues long. Unmatched junction bases numbered 9, after V lost 5 bases and J lost 5 bases. From germline, CDR1 is SSHAT and CDR2 FNYEAQ (reference sequence).

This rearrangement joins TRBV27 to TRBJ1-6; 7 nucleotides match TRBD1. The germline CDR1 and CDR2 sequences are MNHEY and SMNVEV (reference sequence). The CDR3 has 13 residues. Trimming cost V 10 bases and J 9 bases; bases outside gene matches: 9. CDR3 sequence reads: CATADRSGSPLHF. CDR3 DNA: TGTGCCACCGCGGACAGGTCGGGTTCACCCCTCCACTTT.

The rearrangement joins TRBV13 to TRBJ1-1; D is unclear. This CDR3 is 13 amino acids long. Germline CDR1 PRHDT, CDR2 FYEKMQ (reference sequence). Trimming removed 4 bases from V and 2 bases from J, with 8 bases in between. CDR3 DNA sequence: TGTGCCAGCAGCTCCTCCAGAAACACTGAAGCTTTCTTT. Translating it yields CASSSSRNTEAFF.

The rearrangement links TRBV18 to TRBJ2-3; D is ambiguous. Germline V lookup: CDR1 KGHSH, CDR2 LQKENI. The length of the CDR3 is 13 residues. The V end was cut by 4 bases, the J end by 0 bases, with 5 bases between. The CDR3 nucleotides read TGTGCCAGCTCACTGGGAAGCACAGATACGCAGTATTTT. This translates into CASSLGSTDTQYF. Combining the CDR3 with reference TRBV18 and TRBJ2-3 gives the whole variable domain NAGVMQNPRHLVRRRGQEARLRCSPMKGHSHVYWYRQLPEEGLKFMVYLQKENIIDESGMPKERFSAEFPKEGPSILRIQQVVRGDSAAYFCASSLGSTDTQYFGPGTRLTVL.

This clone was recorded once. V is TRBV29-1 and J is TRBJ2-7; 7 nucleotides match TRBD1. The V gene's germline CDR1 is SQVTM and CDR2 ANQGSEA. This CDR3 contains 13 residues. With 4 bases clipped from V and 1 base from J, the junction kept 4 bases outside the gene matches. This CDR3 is CSVAGTVSYEQYF. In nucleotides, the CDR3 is TGCAGCGTTGCCGGGACAGTTTCCTACGAGCAGTACTTC.

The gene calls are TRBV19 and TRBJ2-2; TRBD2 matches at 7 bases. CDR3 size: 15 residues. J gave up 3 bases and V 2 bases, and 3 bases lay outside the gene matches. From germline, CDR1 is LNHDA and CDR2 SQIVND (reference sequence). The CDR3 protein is CASSIIGGYTGELFF. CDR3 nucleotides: TGTGCCAGTAGTATAATCGGGGGGTACACCGGGGAGCTGTTTTTT.

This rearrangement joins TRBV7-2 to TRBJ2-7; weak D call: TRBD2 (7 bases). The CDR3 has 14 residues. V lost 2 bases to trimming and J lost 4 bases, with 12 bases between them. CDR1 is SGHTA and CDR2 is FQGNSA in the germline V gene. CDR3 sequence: CASSLRGAGYEQYF. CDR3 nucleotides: TGTGCCAGCAGCTTACGGGGGGCGGGTTACGAGCAGTACTTC.

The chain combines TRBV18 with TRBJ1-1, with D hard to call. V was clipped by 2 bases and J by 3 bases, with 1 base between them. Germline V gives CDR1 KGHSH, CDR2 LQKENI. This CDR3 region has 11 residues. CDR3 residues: CASSPDTEAFF. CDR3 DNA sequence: TGTGCCAGCTCACCAGACACTGAAGCTTTCTTT.

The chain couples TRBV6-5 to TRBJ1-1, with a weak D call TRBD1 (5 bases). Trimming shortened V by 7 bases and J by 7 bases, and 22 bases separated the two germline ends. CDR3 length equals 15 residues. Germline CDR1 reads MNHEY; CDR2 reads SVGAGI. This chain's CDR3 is CASIRGAGHRDEAFF. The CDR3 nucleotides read TGTGCCAGCATCAGAGGGGCAGGGCATAGGGATGAAGCTTTCTTT.